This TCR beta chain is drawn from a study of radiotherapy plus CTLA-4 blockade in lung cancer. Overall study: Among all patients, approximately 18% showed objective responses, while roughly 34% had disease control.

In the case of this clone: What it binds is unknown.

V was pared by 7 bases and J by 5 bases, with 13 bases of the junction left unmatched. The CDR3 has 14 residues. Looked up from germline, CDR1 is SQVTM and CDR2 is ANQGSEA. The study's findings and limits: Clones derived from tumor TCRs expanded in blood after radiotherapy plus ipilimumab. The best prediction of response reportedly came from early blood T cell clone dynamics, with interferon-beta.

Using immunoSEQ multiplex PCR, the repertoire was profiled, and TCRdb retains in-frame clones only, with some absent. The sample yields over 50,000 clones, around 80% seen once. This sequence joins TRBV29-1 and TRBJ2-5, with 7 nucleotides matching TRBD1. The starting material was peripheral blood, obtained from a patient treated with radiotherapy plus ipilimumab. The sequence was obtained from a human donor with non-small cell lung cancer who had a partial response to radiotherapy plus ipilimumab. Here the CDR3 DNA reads TGCAGCGCCCTGAAGGGGGCCAGAGGGGAGACCCAGTACTTC. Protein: CSALKGARGETQYF.